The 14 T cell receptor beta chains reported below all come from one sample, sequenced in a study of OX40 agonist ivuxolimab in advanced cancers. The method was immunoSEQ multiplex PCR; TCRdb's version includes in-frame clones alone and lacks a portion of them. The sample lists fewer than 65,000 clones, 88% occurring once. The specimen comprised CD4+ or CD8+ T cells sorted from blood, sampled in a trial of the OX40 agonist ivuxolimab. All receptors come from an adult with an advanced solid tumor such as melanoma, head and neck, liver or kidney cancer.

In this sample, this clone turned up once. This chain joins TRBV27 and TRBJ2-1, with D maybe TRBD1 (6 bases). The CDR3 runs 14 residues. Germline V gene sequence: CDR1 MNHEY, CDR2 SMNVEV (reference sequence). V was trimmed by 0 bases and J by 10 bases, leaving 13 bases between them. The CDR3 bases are TGTGCCAGCAGTTTATCGGGGGCCCCCCGAGAGCAGTTCTTC. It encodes CASSLSGAPREQFF.

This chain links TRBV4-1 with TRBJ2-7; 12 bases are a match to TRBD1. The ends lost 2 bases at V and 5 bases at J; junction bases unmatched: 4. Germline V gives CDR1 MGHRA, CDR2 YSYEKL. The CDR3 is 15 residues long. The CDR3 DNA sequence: TGCGCCAGCAGCCAAAGGGACAGGGGGCCGAACGAGCAGTACTTC. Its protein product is CASSQRDRGPNEQYF.

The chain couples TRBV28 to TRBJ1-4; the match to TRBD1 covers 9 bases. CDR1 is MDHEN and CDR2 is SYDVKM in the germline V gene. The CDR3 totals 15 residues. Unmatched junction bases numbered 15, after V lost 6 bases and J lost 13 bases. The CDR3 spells CASRFRPGQGPGLFF. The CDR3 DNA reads TGTGCCAGCAGGTTCAGACCGGGACAGGGTCCGGGACTGTTTTTT.

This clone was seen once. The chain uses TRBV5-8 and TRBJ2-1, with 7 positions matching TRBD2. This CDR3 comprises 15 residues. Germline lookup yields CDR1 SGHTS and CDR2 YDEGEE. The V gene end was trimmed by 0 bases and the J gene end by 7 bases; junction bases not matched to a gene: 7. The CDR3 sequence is CASSLGTRTWNEQFF. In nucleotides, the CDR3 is TGTGCCAGCAGCTTGGGGACTAGGACCTGGAATGAGCAGTTCTTC.

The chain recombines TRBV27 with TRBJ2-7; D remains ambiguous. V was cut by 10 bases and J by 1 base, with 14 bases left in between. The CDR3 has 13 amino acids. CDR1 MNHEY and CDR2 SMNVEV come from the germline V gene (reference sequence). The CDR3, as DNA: TGTGCCACCCTTCGGACGACTTCCTACGAGCAGTACTTC. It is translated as CATLRTTSYEQYF.

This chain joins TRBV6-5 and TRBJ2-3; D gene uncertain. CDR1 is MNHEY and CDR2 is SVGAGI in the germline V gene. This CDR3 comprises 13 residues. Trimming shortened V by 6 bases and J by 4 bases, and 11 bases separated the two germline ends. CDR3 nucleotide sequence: TGTGCCAGCAGCTCCGTCCGGGCAGATACGCAGTATTTT. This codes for CASSSVRADTQYF.

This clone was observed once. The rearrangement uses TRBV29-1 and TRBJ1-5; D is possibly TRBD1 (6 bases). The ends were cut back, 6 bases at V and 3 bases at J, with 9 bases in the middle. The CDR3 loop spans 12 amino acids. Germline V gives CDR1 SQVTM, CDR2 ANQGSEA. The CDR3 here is CSVGGANQPQHF. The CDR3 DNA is TGCAGCGTCGGGGGCGCCAATCAGCCCCAGCATTTT.

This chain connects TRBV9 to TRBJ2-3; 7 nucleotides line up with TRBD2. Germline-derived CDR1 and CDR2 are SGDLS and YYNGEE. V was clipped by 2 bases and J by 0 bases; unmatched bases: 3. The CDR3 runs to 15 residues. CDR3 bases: TGTGCCAGCAGCGTGGGAGGGAGAAGCACAGATACGCAGTATTTT. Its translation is CASSVGGRSTDTQYF.

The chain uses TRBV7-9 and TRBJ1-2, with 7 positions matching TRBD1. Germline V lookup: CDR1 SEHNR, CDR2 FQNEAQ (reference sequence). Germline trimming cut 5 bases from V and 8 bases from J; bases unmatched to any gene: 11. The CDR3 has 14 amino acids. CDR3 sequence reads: CASSASDRDKGYTF. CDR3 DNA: TGTGCCAGCAGCGCCTCAGACAGGGATAAAGGCTACACCTTC.

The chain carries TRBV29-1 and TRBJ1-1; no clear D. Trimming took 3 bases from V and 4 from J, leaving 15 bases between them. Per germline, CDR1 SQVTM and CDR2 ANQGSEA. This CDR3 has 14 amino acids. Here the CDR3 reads CSVDILGLITEAFF. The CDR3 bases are TGCAGCGTTGATATACTGGGTCTGATCACTGAAGCTTTCTTT.

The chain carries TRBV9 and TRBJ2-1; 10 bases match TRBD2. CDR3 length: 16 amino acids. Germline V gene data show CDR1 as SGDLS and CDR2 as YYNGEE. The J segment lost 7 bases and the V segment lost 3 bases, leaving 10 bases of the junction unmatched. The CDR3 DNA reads TGTGCCAGCAGCGCAACACCTAGCGGGAGAACGAATGAGCAGTTCTTC. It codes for CASSATPSGRTNEQFF. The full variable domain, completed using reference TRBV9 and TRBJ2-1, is DSGVTQTPKHLITATGQRVTLRCSPRSGDLSVYWYQQSLDQGLQFLIQYYNGEERAKGNILERFSAQQFPDLHSELNLSSLELGDSALYFCASSATPSGRTNEQFFGPGTRLTVL.

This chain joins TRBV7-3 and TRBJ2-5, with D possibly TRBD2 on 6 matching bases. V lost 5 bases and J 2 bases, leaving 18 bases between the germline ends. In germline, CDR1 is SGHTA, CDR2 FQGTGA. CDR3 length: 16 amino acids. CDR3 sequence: CASSLLGVAVQETQYF. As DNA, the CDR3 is TGTGCCAGCAGCCTCCTCGGGGTAGCGGTTCAAGAGACCCAGTACTTC.

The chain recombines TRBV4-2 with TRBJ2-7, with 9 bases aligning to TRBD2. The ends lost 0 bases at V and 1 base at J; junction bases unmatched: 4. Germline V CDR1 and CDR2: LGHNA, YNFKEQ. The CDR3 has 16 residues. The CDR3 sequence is CASSQEPGLASYEQYF. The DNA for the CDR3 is TGTGCCAGCAGCCAAGAACCGGGACTAGCTTCCTACGAGCAGTACTTC.

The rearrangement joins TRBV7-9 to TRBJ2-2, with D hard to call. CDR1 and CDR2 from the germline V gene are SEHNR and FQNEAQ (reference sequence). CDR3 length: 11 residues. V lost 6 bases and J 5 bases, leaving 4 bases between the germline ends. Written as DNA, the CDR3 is TGTGCCAGCAGACGGACCGGGGAGCTGTTTTTT. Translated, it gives CASRRTGELFF.